The table lists the clone carrying this T cell receptor beta chain with a count of one. As yet, its antigen is unknown. This sample stems from a study of vaccination and CD4 T cells after COVID-19. General observations from the study: 304 of 307 vaccine-specific clones from convalescent patients were spike mono-reactive.

The Oncomine TCR Beta short-read assay was what sequenced the DNA obtained from cultured CD4+ T cells. TCRdb analysed the PCR reads with MiXCR anew, one entry per CDR3 protein. The sample lists about 17,000 distinct CDR3 sequences; over 50% were seen once. Trimming at V came to 6 bases and at J to 3 bases, leaving 7 bases not matched to a gene. The CDR3 extends over 14 amino acids. Treatment noted: approximately 9-day PBMC culture with coronavirus spike peptide pools or control peptides (ViraFEST assay). ViraFEST grew antigen-specific T cells using peptide pools, then sequenced TCRs. Source material: CD4+ T cells from blood, cultured in vitro. The origin of this receptor is a human donor who had recovered from COVID-19. The chain couples TRBV12-3 or TRBV12-4 to TRBJ2-7; 8 positions match TRBD1. The chain's CDR3 is CASSLLGTGYEQYF. The CDR3 DNA reads TGTGCCAGCAGCTTACTTGGGACAGGCTACGAGCAGTACTTC.